Listed below are T cell receptor beta chains from one sample, sequenced in a study of vaccination effects on CD4 cells after COVID-19. The antigens of these receptors remain unknown. Sequencing was performed with immunoSEQ multiplex PCR; in TCRdb, only in-frame clones are kept and a portion is missing. The table includes roughly 70,000 clones, over 60% detected once. Here the sequenced sample was CD4+ T cells from PBMCs cultured with HIV peptides, taken before COVID-19 vaccination. These receptors were obtained from a human donor who had a prior SARS-CoV-2 infection. Both conserved end residues are part of each CDR3. A D gene is named only where the DNA matches it firmly. Rows may omit the clone size; those that give it use once, few, many or a size class.

>TRBV6-4|.|TRBJ1-1|13|.
TGTGCCAGCAGGAGACGGCAGAACACTGAAGCTTTCTTT
CASRRRQNTEAFF
>TRBV10-3|.|TRBJ1-2|14|.
TGTGCCACCTCGGAGGACGGACCTAACTATGGCTACACCTTC
CATSEDGPNYGYTF
>TRBV10-3|.|TRBJ1-4|12|.
TGTGCCATCAGCAGGGTTGGAGAAAAACTGTTTTTT
CAISRVGEKLFF
>TRBV18|.|TRBJ2-7|16|.
TGTGCCAGCTCACCACGCGGGACAGAAATTTCCTACGAGCAGTACTTC
CASSPRGTEISYEQYF
>TRBV12-3/TRBV12-4|.|TRBJ1-5|12|.
TGTGCCAGCAGTTTAAACGATCAGCCCCAGCATTTT
CASSLNDQPQHF
>TRBV7-2|.|TRBJ1-2|13|.
TGTGCCAGCAGCTTTACAGGGTCCTATGGCTACACCTTC
CASSFTGSYGYTF
>TRBV4-3|.|TRBJ1-2|15|.
TGCGCCAGCAGCCAGGCCTACCGACAAAGGGGAGGCTACACCTTC
CASSQAYRQRGGYTF
>TRBV2|.|TRBJ2-1|15|.
TGTGCCAGCAGTAGGAGTTTGGGGGGGCTCAATGAGCAGTTCTTC
CASSRSLGGLNEQFF
>TRBV5-1|.|TRBJ2-7|13|TRBD1
TGCGCCAGCAGCCCGACAGGGGTGAAGGAGCAGTACTTC
CASSPTGVKEQYF
>TRBV20-1|.|TRBJ1-5|14|.
TGCAGTGCTAGTACAGGGCTTAGCAATCAGCCCCAGCATTTT
CSASTGLSNQPQHF
>TRBV19|few|TRBJ2-7|16|.
TGTGCCAGTAGTATCTTCGGGACGGCGGCCCGGAAGGAGCAGTACTTC
CASSIFGTAARKEQYF
>TRBV7-8|.|TRBJ2-7|14|.
TGTGCCAGCAGCTTAGTGCAGGGGCAGGCGGGGCAGTACTTC
CASSLVQGQAGQYF
>TRBV2|.|TRBJ2-3|19|TRBD2
TGTGCCAGCAGTGAAGACCGGCTAGCGGGGGGCCCCGAGTCGGATACGCAGTATTTT
CASSEDRLAGGPESDTQYF
>TRBV19|.|TRBJ1-5|12|.
TGTGCCAGTAGTACCCACTATCAGCCCCAGCATTTT
CASSTHYQPQHF
>TRBV4-1|.|TRBJ2-2|18|.
TGCGCCAGCAGCCAAGATCCCCGTCCGGGACATAGCACCGGGGAGCTGTTTTTT
CASSQDPRPGHSTGELFF
>TRBV2|few|TRBJ2-1|12|TRBD1
TGTGCCAGCAGTGAACAGGGGGATGAGCAGTTCTTC
CASSEQGDEQFF
>TRBV27|.|TRBJ1-6|15|TRBD1
TGTGCCAGCAGTTTAAAAGGGGGCGCCTGGTCACCCCTCCACTTT
CASSLKGGAWSPLHF
>TRBV1|.|TRBJ1-1|19|.
TGCACCAGCAGCCACCCCGGGCCAAACAGGGACAGACTGAACACTGAAGCTTTCTTT
CTSSHPGPNRDRLNTEAFF
>TRBV5-1|.|TRBJ1-3|16|TRBD1
TGCGCCAGCAGCTTGGTTCCCGGGACAGGGGGAAACACCATATATTTT
CASSLVPGTGGNTIYF
>TRBV12-5|.|TRBJ2-7|14|TRBD1
TGTGCTAGTGGACCTAGGACAGGGGGGAACGAGCAGTACTTC
CASGPRTGGNEQYF
>TRBV12-3/TRBV12-4|once|TRBJ1-1|13|.
TGCGCCAGCAGTTTCTTGGAGAGTGGTCGGGCTTTCTTT
CASSFLESGRAFF
>TRBV4-2|.|TRBJ1-4|14|.
TGTGCCAGCAGCCAAGTGGGTTTTGGTGAAAAACTGTTTTTT
CASSQVGFGEKLFF
>TRBV9|.|TRBJ2-3|14|.
TGTGCCAGCAGCGTCCAGGTCAGGTCAGATACGCAGTATTTT
CASSVQVRSDTQYF
>TRBV5-1|.|TRBJ1-1|13|.
TGCGCCAGCAGCTTACCGTGGAACACTGAAGCTTTCTTT
CASSLPWNTEAFF
>TRBV5-6|.|TRBJ2-7|15|.
TGTGCCAGCAGCATGGGGATAACTCACTCCTACGAGCAGTACTTC
CASSMGITHSYEQYF
>TRBV30|.|TRBJ1-1|13|.
TGTGCCTGGAGTCGACAGTTGAACACTGAAGCTTTCTTT
CAWSRQLNTEAFF
>TRBV19|.|TRBJ2-5|13|.
TGTGCCAGTTCGCTGGGACCCGCGGAGACCCAGTACTTC
CASSLGPAETQYF
>TRBV18|.|TRBJ1-4|16|.
TGTGCCAGCTCACCTAACAGGGCCCCCGTGGGTGAAAAACTGTTTTTT
CASSPNRAPVGEKLFF
>TRBV18|.|TRBJ1-4|11|.
TGTGCCAGCTCCCTTAATGAAAAACTGTTTTTT
CASSLNEKLFF
>TRBV5-6|.|TRBJ1-2|14|.
TGTGCCAGCAGCTTGGCCTATAGGGACTATGGCTACACCTTC
CASSLAYRDYGYTF
>TRBV10-2|.|TRBJ1-5|16|.
TGCGCCAGCAGTGTAGAATTCACCAGGAGCAATCAGCCCCAGCATTTT
CASSVEFTRSNQPQHF
>TRBV29-1|.|TRBJ2-2|17|.
TGCAGCGTTGGAGGGACTGTACGCTCCGCGAACACCGGGGAGCTGTTTTTT
CSVGGTVRSANTGELFF
>TRBV7-2|.|TRBJ2-7|15|.
TGTGCCAGCAGAACAGGGATAGGGGCTCCGGGGGAGCAGTACTTC
CASRTGIGAPGEQYF
>TRBV4-2|few|TRBJ2-1|16|.
TGTGCCAGCAGCCAAGATCGGAGGTTGTCGTACAATGAGCAGTTCTTC
CASSQDRRLSYNEQFF
>TRBV21-1|few|TRBJ2-7|15|.
TGTGCCAGCAGCATTTCCACAGGGGTCTCCTACGAGCAGTACTTC
CASSISTGVSYEQYF
>TRBV5-1|.|TRBJ2-5|13|.
TGCGCCAGCAGCTTGGAGGTCCAAGAGACCCAGTACTTC
CASSLEVQETQYF
>TRBV3-1/TRBV3-2|once|TRBJ2-5|14|TRBD1
TGTGCCAGCAGCCACAGGGGGCGCCAAGAGACCCAGTACTTC
CASSHRGRQETQYF
>TRBV7-3|.|TRBJ2-1|14|.
TGTGCCAGCAGCTTAATCCTTCGGGCAGGTGGGCTGTTCTTC
CASSLILRAGGLFF
>TRBV6-5|.|TRBJ1-2|14|.
TGTGCCAGCAGTTACAATGGCGGCCCCTATGGCTACACCTTC
CASSYNGGPYGYTF
>TRBV2|.|TRBJ1-5|14|.
TGTGCCAGCAGTGCAGGCAGAATCAATCAGCCCCAGCATTTT
CASSAGRINQPQHF
>TRBV5-1|.|TRBJ1-1|14|.
TGCGCCAGCAGCCCGGGGCGGGGGGCTACTGAAGCTTTCTTT
CASSPGRGATEAFF
>TRBV6-2/TRBV6-3|.|TRBJ1-2|12|.
TGTGCCAGCAGTTACTATCTGGGATACTACACCTTC
CASSYYLGYYTF